This T cell receptor beta chain is from a study of T cell responses to AZD1222 COVID-19 vaccine. Study results and limitations: Spike was spanned by vaccine-associated CD4 TCRs, with dominance at 160-218 and 743-854.

Profiled with immunoSEQ multiplex PCR; TCRdb holds only in-frame clones, not every one. The sample carries about 130,000 clones, 80% to 90% recorded once. The V end lost 4 bases, the J end lost 3 bases, and 15 bases lay between the germline ends. Germline V gene data show CDR1 as MDHEN and CDR2 as SYDVKM. The CDR3 consists of 15 residues. In the case of this clone: Antigen specificity is unknown.

The chain joins TRBV28 to TRBJ1-2; weak D call: TRBD1 (6 bases). This clonotype originated in an adult in good health. This specimen consisted of peripheral blood, obtained on day 0 of AZD1222 vaccination. CDR3 in amino acids: CASSSSGTRYYGYTF. In DNA, the CDR3 is TGTGCCAGCAGTTCCTCCGGGACACGATACTATGGCTACACCTTC.